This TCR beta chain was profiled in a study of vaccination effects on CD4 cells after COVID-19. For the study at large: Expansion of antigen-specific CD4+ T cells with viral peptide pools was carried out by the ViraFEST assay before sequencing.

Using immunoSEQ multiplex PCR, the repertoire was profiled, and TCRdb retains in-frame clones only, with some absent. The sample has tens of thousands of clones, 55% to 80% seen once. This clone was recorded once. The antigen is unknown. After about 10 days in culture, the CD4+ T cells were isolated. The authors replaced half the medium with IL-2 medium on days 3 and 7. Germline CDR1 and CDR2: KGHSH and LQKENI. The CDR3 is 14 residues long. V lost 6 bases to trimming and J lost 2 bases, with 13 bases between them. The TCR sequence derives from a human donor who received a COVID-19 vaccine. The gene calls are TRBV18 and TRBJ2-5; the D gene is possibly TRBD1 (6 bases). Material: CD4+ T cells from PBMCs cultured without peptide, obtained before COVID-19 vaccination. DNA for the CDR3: TGTGCCAGCTCCCGCCGGGACATACAAGAGACCCAGTACTTC. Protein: CASSRRDIQETQYF.